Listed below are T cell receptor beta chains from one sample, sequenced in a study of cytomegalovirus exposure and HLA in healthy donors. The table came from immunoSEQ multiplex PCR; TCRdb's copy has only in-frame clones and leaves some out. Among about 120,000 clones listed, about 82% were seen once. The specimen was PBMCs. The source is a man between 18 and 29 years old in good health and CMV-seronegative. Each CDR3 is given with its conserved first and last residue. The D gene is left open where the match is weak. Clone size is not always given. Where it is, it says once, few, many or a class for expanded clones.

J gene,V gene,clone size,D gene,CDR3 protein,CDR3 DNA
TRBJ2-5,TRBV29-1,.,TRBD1,CSSETGGPETQYF,TGCAGCTCCGAGACAGGGGGCCCGGAGACCCAGTACTTC
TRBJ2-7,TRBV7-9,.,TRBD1,CASSASRTGAEQYF,TGTGCCAGCAGCGCTTCCCGGACAGGGGCCGAGCAGTACTTC
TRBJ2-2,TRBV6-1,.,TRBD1,CASRPDRGHTGELFF,TGTGCCAGCAGACCGGACAGGGGACACACCGGGGAGCTGTTTTTT
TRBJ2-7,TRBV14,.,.,CASSPGPRGEQYF,TGTGCCAGCAGCCCGGGACCGCGGGGAGAGCAGTACTTC
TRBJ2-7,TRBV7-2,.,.,CASSFPQGRGALYEQYF,TGTGCCAGCAGCTTTCCCCAGGGCCGCGGGGCCCTCTACGAGCAGTACTTC
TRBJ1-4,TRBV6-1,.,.,CASSERLRQLNEKLFF,TGTGCCAGCAGTGAAAGGTTGAGACAGCTGAATGAAAAACTGTTTTTT
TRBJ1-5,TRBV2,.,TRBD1,CASSEGGQGRQPQHF,TGTGCCAGCAGTGAAGGGGGACAGGGAAGGCAGCCCCAGCATTTT
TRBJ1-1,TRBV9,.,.,CASSTGNTEAFF,TGTGCCAGCAGCACAGGGAACACTGAAGCTTTCTTT
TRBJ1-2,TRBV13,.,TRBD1,CASSLGQGALLNYGYTF,TGTGCCAGCAGCCTTGGACAGGGGGCCCTATTAAACTATGGCTACACCTTC
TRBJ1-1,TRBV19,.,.,CASMRRPGMNTEAFF,TGTGCCAGTATGCGGAGGCCAGGCATGAACACTGAAGCTTTCTTT
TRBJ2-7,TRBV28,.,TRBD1,CASSRDRGIDEQYF,TGTGCCAGCAGCCGGGACAGGGGGATCGACGAGCAGTACTTC
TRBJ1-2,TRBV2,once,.,CASSIRIAGYGYTF,TGTGCCAGCAGTATCCGGATTGCAGGCTATGGCTACACCTTC
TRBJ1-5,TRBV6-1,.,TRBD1,CASSGQGIFNQPQHF,TGTGCCAGCAGTGGACAGGGGATTTTCAATCAGCCCCAGCATTTT
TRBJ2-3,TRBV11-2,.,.,CASSQGPGGGKSNTQYF,TGTGCCAGCAGCCAAGGCCCCGGAGGGGGCAAGTCAAATACGCAGTATTTT
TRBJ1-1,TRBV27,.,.,CASSGGDRGAEAFF,TGTGCCAGCAGTGGGGGCGACAGAGGGGCTGAAGCTTTCTTT
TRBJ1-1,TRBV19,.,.,CASSIVRGTEAFF,TGTGCCAGTAGTATTGTTAGGGGGACTGAAGCTTTCTTT
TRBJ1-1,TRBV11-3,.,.,CASSLGGPQDEAFF,TGTGCCAGCAGCTTAGGGGGCCCACAGGATGAAGCTTTCTTT
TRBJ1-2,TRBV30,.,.,CAWSVVTGKGYTF,TGTGCCTGGAGTGTAGTTACAGGGAAAGGCTACACCTTC
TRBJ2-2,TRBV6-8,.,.,CASSYPRYTGELFF,TGTGCCAGCAGTTACCCCAGATACACCGGGGAGCTGTTTTTT
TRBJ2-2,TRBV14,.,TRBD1,CASSQYTGGGTGELFF,TGTGCCAGCAGCCAATATACAGGGGGCGGCACCGGGGAGCTGTTTTTT
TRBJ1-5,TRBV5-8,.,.,CASSLGAGISNQPQHF,TGTGCCAGCAGCTTGGGGGCAGGGATCAGCAATCAGCCCCAGCATTTT
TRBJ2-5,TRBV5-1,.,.,CASSLRGSNQETQYF,TGCGCCAGCAGCTTGAGGGGATCCAACCAAGAGACCCAGTACTTC
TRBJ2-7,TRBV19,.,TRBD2,CASSVSGRYYEQYF,TGTGCCAGTAGTGTTAGCGGGAGATACTACGAGCAGTACTTC
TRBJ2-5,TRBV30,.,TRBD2,CAWTSGGSETQYF,TGTGCCTGGACTAGCGGGGGGTCAGAGACCCAGTACTTC
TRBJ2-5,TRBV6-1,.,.,CASSEGANRRQETQYF,TGTGCCAGCAGTGAAGGGGCGAACCGCCGGCAAGAGACCCAGTACTTC
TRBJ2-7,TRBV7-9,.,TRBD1,CASSRERTGVYEQYF,TGTGCCAGCAGCCGTGAGAGGACAGGGGTCTACGAGCAGTACTTC
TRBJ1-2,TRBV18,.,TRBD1,CASSPPGQGLGYTF,TGTGCCAGCTCACCGCCCGGACAGGGGCTTGGCTACACCTTC
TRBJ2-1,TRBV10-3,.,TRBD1,CAIERDRGYNEQFF,TGTGCCATCGAACGGGACAGGGGATACAATGAGCAGTTCTTC
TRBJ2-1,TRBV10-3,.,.,CAISEFDEQFF,TGTGCCATCAGTGAGTTCGATGAGCAGTTCTTC
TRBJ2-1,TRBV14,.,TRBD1,CASSDRGPSTYNEQFF,TGTGCCAGCTCGGACAGGGGCCCCTCCACCTACAATGAGCAGTTCTTC
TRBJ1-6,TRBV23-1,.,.,CASSPPGRRTPLHF,TGCGCCAGCAGTCCGCCGGGGAGGCGTACACCCCTCCACTTT
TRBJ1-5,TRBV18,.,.,CASSPSGDNQPQHF,TGTGCCAGCTCACCCTCGGGGGATAATCAGCCCCAGCATTTT
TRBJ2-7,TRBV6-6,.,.,CASSSGTGLYEQYF,TGTGCCAGCAGCTCAGGGACGGGACTCTACGAGCAGTACTTC
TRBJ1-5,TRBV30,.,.,CAWAGVVGNQPQHF,TGTGCCTGGGCAGGGGTGGTCGGCAATCAGCCCCAGCATTTT
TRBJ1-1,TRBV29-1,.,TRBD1,CSAPTGASTEAFF,TGCAGCGCCCCGACAGGGGCGAGCACTGAAGCTTTCTTT
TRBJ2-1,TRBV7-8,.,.,CASSLVSVTNNEQFF,TGTGCCAGCAGCTTAGTATCGGTAACGAACAATGAGCAGTTCTTC
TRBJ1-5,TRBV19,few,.,CASNTVSNQPQHF,TGTGCCAGTAATACAGTTAGCAATCAGCCCCAGCATTTT
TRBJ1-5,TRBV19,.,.,CASSRKTATSSNQPQHF,TGTGCCAGTAGTAGGAAGACAGCTACTTCTAGCAATCAGCCCCAGCATTTT
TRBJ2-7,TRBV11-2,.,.,CASSLIRHYEQYF,TGTGCCAGCAGCTTAATTAGACATTACGAGCAGTACTTC
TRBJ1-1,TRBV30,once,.,CAWNIQGSTEAFF,TGTGCCTGGAACATACAGGGTAGCACTGAAGCTTTCTTT
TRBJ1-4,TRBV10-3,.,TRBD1,CAISGGQGEKLFF,TGTGCCATCAGTGGGGGACAGGGGGAAAAACTGTTTTTT
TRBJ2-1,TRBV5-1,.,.,CASSHGGRRNGEQFF,TGCGCCAGCAGCCACGGGGGTCGGCGGAATGGTGAGCAGTTCTTC
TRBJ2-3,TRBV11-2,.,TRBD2,CASSKLAGSTDTQYF,TGTGCCAGCAGCAAGCTAGCGGGGTCCACAGATACGCAGTATTTT
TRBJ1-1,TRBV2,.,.,CASSEEGGRLNTEAFF,TGTGCCAGCAGCGAGGAGGGTGGCAGATTGAACACTGAAGCTTTCTTT
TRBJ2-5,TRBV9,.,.,CASSVAAAGLQETQYF,TGTGCCAGCAGCGTAGCAGCGGCCGGACTCCAAGAGACCCAGTACTTC
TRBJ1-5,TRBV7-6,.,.,CASSIGWFSGWTYSNQPQHF,TGTGCCAGCAGCATAGGTTGGTTTTCAGGGTGGACCTATAGCAATCAGCCCCAGCATTTT
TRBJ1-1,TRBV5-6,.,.,CASSLGPVPNTEAFF,TGTGCCAGCAGCCTAGGTCCAGTCCCGAACACTGAAGCTTTCTTT
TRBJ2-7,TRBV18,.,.,CASSPGGSEQYF,TGTGCCAGCTCACCAGGGGGCTCCGAGCAGTACTTC
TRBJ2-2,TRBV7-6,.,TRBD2,CASSLRTPPGLAATNTGELFF,TGTGCCAGCAGCCTCCGGACACCTCCCGGACTAGCGGCTACGAACACCGGGGAGCTGTTTTTT
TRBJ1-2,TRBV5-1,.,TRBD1,CASSRLQGATSGYTF,TGCGCCAGCAGCCGACTACAGGGGGCGACGAGTGGCTACACCTTC
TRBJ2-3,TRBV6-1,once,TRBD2,CASSVLAGGTDTQYF,TGTGCCAGCAGTGTACTAGCGGGAGGAACAGATACGCAGTATTTT
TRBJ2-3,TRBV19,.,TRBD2,CASSIEGLAITDTQYF,TGTGCCAGTAGTATAGAGGGACTAGCGATTACAGATACGCAGTATTTT
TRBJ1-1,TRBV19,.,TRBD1,CASRGTGGLEAFF,TGTGCCAGTAGAGGGACAGGGGGTCTTGAAGCTTTCTTT
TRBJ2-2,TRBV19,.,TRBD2,CASSMVSGSLGELFF,TGTGCCAGTAGTATGGTTAGCGGGAGTCTCGGGGAGCTGTTTTTT
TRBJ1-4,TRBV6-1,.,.,CASRRGSNEKLFF,TGTGCCAGCAGGCGGGGTTCTAATGAAAAACTGTTTTTT
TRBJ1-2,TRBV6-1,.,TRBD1,CASSERSTGGWGYTF,TGTGCCAGCAGTGAGCGATCAACAGGGGGCTGGGGCTACACCTTC
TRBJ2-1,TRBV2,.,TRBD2,CASSEGSGRVGNEQFF,TGTGCCAGCAGTGAGGGTAGCGGGAGGGTAGGAAATGAGCAGTTCTTC
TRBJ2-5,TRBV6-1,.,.,CASSPQGREETQYF,TGTGCCAGCAGCCCTCAGGGGAGGGAGGAGACCCAGTACTTC
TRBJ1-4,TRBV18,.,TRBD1,CASSLDRVVQEKLFF,TGTGCCAGCTCGTTAGACAGGGTTGTGCAAGAAAAACTGTTTTTT